The 5 T cell receptor beta chains below were found in one sample sequenced in a study of T cell responses to AZD1222 COVID-19 vaccine. The table came from immunoSEQ multiplex PCR; TCRdb's copy has only in-frame clones and leaves some out. The sample lists about 150,000 clones; 90% were seen once. Sequenced here: peripheral blood, sampled on day 0 of AZD1222 vaccination. The receptors were sampled from an adult in good health.

This chain joins TRBV13 and TRBJ1-1, with D perhaps matching TRBD1 (5 bases). Germline CDR1 PRHDT, CDR2 FYEKMQ (reference sequence). The CDR3 loop spans 14 amino acids. Trimming left V 5 bases short and J 2 bases short, with 12 bases between. This CDR3 reads CASSPAGRNTEAFF. Here the CDR3 DNA reads TGTGCCAGCAGCCCAGCAGGGAGAAACACTGAAGCTTTCTTT. Drawing the rest from reference TRBV13 and TRBJ1-1, the complete variable domain is AAGVIQSPRHLIKEKRETATLKCYPIPRHDTVYWYQQGPGQDPQFLISFYEKMQSDKGSIPDRFSAQQFSDYHSELNMSSLELGDSALYFCASSPAGRNTEAFFGQGTRLTVV.

This chain uses TRBV7-8 with TRBJ2-7; 13 nucleotides line up with TRBD2. CDR3 length: 18 residues. V was pared by 2 bases and J by 1 base, with 8 bases of the junction left unmatched. Germline CDR1 SGHVS, CDR2 FQNEAQ. The CDR3 protein is CASSLSGLAGVRSYEQYF. The CDR3 coding sequence is TGTGCCAGCAGCTTATCTGGACTAGCGGGAGTTAGGTCCTACGAGCAGTACTTC. The full variable domain, in which reference TRBV7-8 and TRBJ2-7 provide the parts outside the CDR3, is GAGVSQSPRYKVAKRGQDVALRCDPISGHVSLFWYQQALGQGPEFLTYFQNEAQLDKSGLPSDRFFAERPEGSVSTLKIQRTQQEDSAVYLCASSLSGLAGVRSYEQYFGPGTRLTVT.

This sequence joins TRBV5-4 and TRBJ1-1, with a weak D call TRBD1 (5 bases). CDR3 length: 15 amino acids. Trimming stripped 4 bases from V and 1 base from J, with 14 bases between. Germline V gene lookup returns CDR1 SGHNT and CDR2 YYREEE (reference sequence). CDR3 nucleotides: TGTGCCAGCAGCGAACCGGGACGGAGGAACACTGAAGCTTTCTTT. Protein product: CASSEPGRRNTEAFF.

This sequence joins TRBV19 and TRBJ2-5; 9 bases map to TRBD1. Germline loops: CDR1 LNHDA, CDR2 SQIVND (reference sequence). This CDR3 is 16 amino acids long. V lost 6 bases and J lost 5; bases outside the gene matches: 13. The DNA for the CDR3 is TGTGCCAGTAGGTCCAACCGGGGGACAGGGAAGGAGACCCAGTACTTC. Protein: CASRSNRGTGKETQYF. Supplemented by reference TRBV19 and TRBJ2-5, the full variable domain reads DGGITQSPKYLFRKEGQNVTLSCEQNLNHDAMYWYRQDPGQGLRLIYYSQIVNDFQKGDIAEGYSVSREKKESFPLTVTSAQKNPTAFYLCASRSNRGTGKETQYFGPGTRLLVL.

The J gene is TRBJ2-7, the V gene TRBV27; 12 nucleotides line up with TRBD2. The CDR3 runs to 17 residues. V lost 3 bases and J lost 3; bases outside the gene matches: 9. Germline CDR1 and CDR2: MNHEY and SMNVEV (reference sequence). The CDR3 DNA reads as TGTGCCAGCAGTTTGCCGCGGACTAGCGGGAAGAACTACGAGCAGTACTTC. Residues: CASSLPRTSGKNYEQYF.